The clone carrying this T cell receptor (beta chain) was detected only a few times. Its cognate antigen is unknown. The CDR3 has 16 residues. Germline trimming cut 3 bases from V and 3 bases from J; bases unmatched to any gene: 12. Germline lookup yields CDR1 DFQATT and CDR2 SNEGSKA (reference sequence). Every TCR beta cDNA library bore unique molecular identifiers. MiXCR, applied by TCRdb to the PCR reads, yields one record per CDR3 protein. The sample holds 700,000 to 800,000 distinct CDR3 sequences, roughly 27% seen once. The sample is drawn from a study of post-analysis software for immune sequencing data. Study results and limitations: Significantly decreased normalized Chao1 diversity was recorded for multiple sclerosis patients relative to controls. Included in a set of about five TRBV segments more frequent in patients than controls were TRBV5-6, TRBV5-1 and TRBV20-1. Pronounced co-clustering by F measure was evident among identically batched samples.

The receptor comes from a girl between 5 and 17 years old with multiple sclerosis. The sample consisted of blood. The V call is TRBV20-1, the J call TRBJ2-7, with TRBD1 identical over 9 bases. Written as DNA, the CDR3 is TGCAGTGCTAGTTGGGTTGGGACAGGGTGGGACTACGAGCAGTACTTC. As protein: CSASWVGTGWDYEQYF.